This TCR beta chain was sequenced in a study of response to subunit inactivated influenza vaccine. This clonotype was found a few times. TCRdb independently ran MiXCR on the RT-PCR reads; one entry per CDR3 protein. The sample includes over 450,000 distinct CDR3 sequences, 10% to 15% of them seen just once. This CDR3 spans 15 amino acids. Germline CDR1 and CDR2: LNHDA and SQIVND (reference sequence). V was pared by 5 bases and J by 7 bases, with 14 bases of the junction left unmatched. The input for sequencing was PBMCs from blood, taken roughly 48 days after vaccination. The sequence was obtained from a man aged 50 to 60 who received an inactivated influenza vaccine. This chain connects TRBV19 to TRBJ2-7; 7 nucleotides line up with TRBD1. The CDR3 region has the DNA TGTGCCAGTAGTTTAGTGGGACAGCGAATACGGGAGCAGTACTTC. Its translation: CASSLVGQRIREQYF.